Below, 18 T cell receptor beta chains from the same sample are listed, as sequenced in a study of cytomegalovirus exposure and HLA in healthy donors. PCR primers comprised 60 Vbeta and 13 Jbeta primers. Sequenced by immunoSEQ multiplex PCR; TCRdb stores in-frame clones only, minus some. The sample includes 120,000 or so clones, roughly 80% of them seen just once. Sequencing was performed on PBMCs. The receptors shown here come from a woman aged 35 to 49 in good health and CMV-seronegative.

This clone was picked up a small number of times. V and J are TRBV13 and TRBJ2-1; D might be TRBD2 (5 bases). V lost 3 bases to trimming and J lost 5 bases, with 8 bases between them. CDR3 size: 13 residues. The germline gives CDR1 PRHDT, CDR2 FYEKMQ (reference sequence). The CDR3 region has the DNA TGTGCCAGCAGCTTCGGGAAAAACAATGAGCAGTTCTTC. This encodes CASSFGKNNEQFF.

Worth noting for this clone: One end of the junction fails to match germline, which may point to a read error. This chain links TRBV7-9 with TRBJ2-7; 7 bases are shared with TRBD1. The CDR3 has 16 amino acids. Germline loops: CDR1 SEHNR, CDR2 FQNEAQ (reference sequence). In DNA form, the CDR3 reads TGTTCCAGCAGCCCGCGAATGACAGGGAATCTCTACGAGCAGTACTTC. It yields the protein CSSSPRMTGNLYEQYF.

This clone was recorded a few times. The chain has TRBV5-8 and TRBJ2-1; 12 nucleotides align to TRBD1. The CDR3 covers 15 residues. CDR1 and CDR2 (germline): SGHTS, YDEGEE. The trim removed 4 bases at V and 8 bases at J, leaving 7 bases unmatched. CDR3 sequence: CASSQQGQGADEQFF. DNA of the CDR3: TGTGCCAGCAGCCAACAGGGACAGGGGGCGGATGAGCAGTTCTTC.

The chain is built from TRBV6-1 and TRBJ2-7, with D tentatively TRBD2 (5 bases). The V end lost 8 bases, the J end lost 0 bases, and 11 bases lay between the germline ends. CDR1 is MNHNS, CDR2 SASEGT, per germline. This CDR3 contains 13 residues. Written as DNA, the CDR3 is TGTGCCAGCCTAGCCGACAACTCCTACGAGCAGTACTTC. Encoded protein: CASLADNSYEQYF.

The rearrangement links TRBV6-5 to TRBJ1-2; D is uncertain. Germline V gene data show CDR1 as MNHEY and CDR2 as SVGAGI. The V gene lost 4 bases and the J gene lost 0 bases, with 15 bases spanning the gap. The CDR3 consists of 16 residues. This CDR3 reads CASSSGRAYPNYGYTF. In nucleotides, the CDR3 is TGTGCCAGCAGTTCTGGGCGGGCATATCCTAACTATGGCTACACCTTC.

This clone appeared a single time. The chain employs TRBV7-9 and TRBJ2-1; TRBD2 matches at 10 bases. The V segment lost 1 base and the J segment 5 bases; nucleotides outside the gene matches: 2. The CDR3 loop spans 15 amino acids. Germline CDR1 reads SEHNR; CDR2 reads FQNEAQ (reference sequence). CDR3 coding DNA: TGTGCCAGCAGCTTAGGCCTAGCGGGGGACAATGAGCAGTTCTTC. Its translation: CASSLGLAGDNEQFF.

CDR3 protein: CAVRSTGGGEQFF. The CDR3, as DNA: TGTGCCGTCCGATCGACAGGAGGAGGTGAGCAGTTCTTC. The chain links TRBV10-3 to TRBJ2-1, with D possibly matching TRBD1 (6 bases). Per the germline V gene, CDR1 is ENHRY and CDR2 is SYGVKD. Trimming removed 11 bases from V and 9 bases from J, with 20 bases in between. The CDR3 is 13 amino acids.

The rearrangement joins TRBV5-1 to TRBJ2-3, with 16 bases that match TRBD2. After removal of 4 bases from V and 1 base from J, the junction contained 12 bases not matched to a gene. The CDR3 contains 20 residues. Germline V CDR1 and CDR2: SGHRS, YFSETQ. CDR3 DNA: TGCGCCAGCAGCCCGGATCGGGGACTAGCGGGGGGGCCGGGCACAGATACGCAGTATTTT. Protein: CASSPDRGLAGGPGTDTQYF. Combining the CDR3 with reference TRBV5-1 and TRBJ2-3 gives the whole variable domain KAGVTQTPRYLIKTRGQQVTLSCSPISGHRSVSWYQQTPGQGLQFLFEYFSETQRNKGNFPGRFSGRQFSNSRSEMNVSTLELGDSALYLCASSPDRGLAGGPGTDTQYFGPGTRLTVL.

This rearrangement joins TRBV28 to TRBJ2-7; D perhaps matches TRBD2 (6 bases). Germline CDR1 and CDR2: MDHEN and SYDVKM. The CDR3 contains 13 residues. With 10 bases removed from V and 0 bases from J, the gap between germline ends came to 13 bases. The CDR3 DNA reads TGTGCCACCCGGGACTTTAGCTCCTACGAGCAGTACTTC. Translation gives CATRDFSSYEQYF.

This sequence joins TRBV6-5 and TRBJ1-2; 9 bases align to TRBD1. This CDR3 is 14 amino acids long. Trimming at V came to 2 bases and at J to 4 bases, leaving 2 bases not matched to a gene. Germline V gene sequence: CDR1 MNHEY, CDR2 SVGAGI. The CDR3, as DNA: TGTGCCAGCAGTTACGGGACAGGGATCTATGGCTACACCTTC. Its protein product is CASSYGTGIYGYTF.

This chain links TRBV10-3 with TRBJ2-4; the D gene is possibly TRBD1 (6 bases). This CDR3 comprises 17 residues. V lost 3 bases and J 0 bases, leaving 15 bases between the germline ends. Germline CDR1 reads ENHRY; CDR2 reads SYGVKD. The CDR3 here is CAISDPSQGLAKNIQYF. DNA of the CDR3: TGTGCCATCAGTGACCCCAGCCAGGGGCTAGCCAAAAACATTCAGTACTTC.

V gene TRBV18 combines with J gene TRBJ1-1, with unresolved D. The CDR3 loop spans 14 amino acids. Germline assignment: CDR1 KGHSH and CDR2 LQKENI. Trimming shortened V by 1 base and J by 1 base, and 7 bases separated the two germline ends. In DNA form, the CDR3 reads TGTGCCAGCTCACCACGGCCCCCGAACACTGAAGCTTTCTTT. It translates to CASSPRPPNTEAFF. The full variable domain, rest sourced from reference TRBV18 and TRBJ1-1, is NAGVMQNPRHLVRRRGQEARLRCSPMKGHSHVYWYRQLPEEGLKFMVYLQKENIIDESGMPKERFSAEFPKEGPSILRIQQVVRGDSAAYFCASSPRPPNTEAFFGQGTRLTVV.

The V gene is TRBV7-2, the J gene TRBJ1-6; no clear D. V lost 2 bases, J lost 7 bases, and 6 bases lay in between. From germline, CDR1 is SGHTA and CDR2 FQGNSA. The CDR3 contains 13 residues. The CDR3 loop reads CASSLFLNSPLHF. The CDR3 DNA reads as TGTGCCAGCAGCTTATTCTTGAATTCACCCCTCCACTTT.

The chain has TRBV6-5 and TRBJ2-7, with TRBD2 identical over 10 bases. The CDR3 sequence is 13 residues long. V lost 8 bases to trimming and J lost 2 bases; unmatched junction nucleotides: 3. The germline V gene encodes CDR1 MNHEY and CDR2 SVGAGI. The CDR3 loop is CASRLAGAYEQYF. The CDR3 bases are TGTGCCAGCCGCCTAGCGGGGGCCTACGAGCAGTACTTC.

This chain uses TRBV5-1 with TRBJ2-1, with 7 nucleotides matching TRBD1. The germline gives CDR1 SGHRS, CDR2 YFSETQ. Trimming cost V 4 bases and J 5 bases; bases outside gene matches: 9. This CDR3 is 15 amino acids long. The CDR3 region is CASSGSTGNHNEQFF. In DNA form, the CDR3 reads TGCGCCAGCAGCGGATCGACAGGGAACCACAATGAGCAGTTCTTC.

The chain carries TRBV6-1 and TRBJ2-7; D is perhaps TRBD1 (5 bases). Trimming took off 3 bases at V and 5 bases at J, with 11 bases between the two ends. The CDR3 is made up of 13 amino acids. Germline CDR1 reads MNHNS; CDR2 reads SASEGT. The CDR3 loop is CASSDRVHHEQYF. In DNA form, the CDR3 reads TGTGCCAGCAGTGACAGGGTTCACCACGAGCAGTACTTC.

The CDR3 nucleotides read TGTGCCAGCAGTTACCCGGGGGGGGCCACAGATACGCAGTATTTT. Translation: CASSYPGGATDTQYF. The chain carries TRBV6-6 and TRBJ2-3; 8 bases are shared with TRBD2. CDR3 length: 15 amino acids. The germline gives CDR1 MNHNY, CDR2 SVGAGI (reference sequence). With V trimmed by 2 bases and J by 2 bases, 3 bases remained unmatched.

About this clone itself: The junction departs from germline at one end; a sequencing error may be responsible. This rearrangement joins TRBV27 to TRBJ2-1, with 8 bases that match TRBD2. The CDR3 is made up of 15 amino acids. CDR1 and CDR2 (germline): MNHEY, SMNVEV (reference sequence). CDR3 nucleotide sequence: TGTGCCAGCACTTTAATAGCGGGACTTTACAATGAGCAGTTCTTC. Translating gives CASTLIAGLYNEQFF.